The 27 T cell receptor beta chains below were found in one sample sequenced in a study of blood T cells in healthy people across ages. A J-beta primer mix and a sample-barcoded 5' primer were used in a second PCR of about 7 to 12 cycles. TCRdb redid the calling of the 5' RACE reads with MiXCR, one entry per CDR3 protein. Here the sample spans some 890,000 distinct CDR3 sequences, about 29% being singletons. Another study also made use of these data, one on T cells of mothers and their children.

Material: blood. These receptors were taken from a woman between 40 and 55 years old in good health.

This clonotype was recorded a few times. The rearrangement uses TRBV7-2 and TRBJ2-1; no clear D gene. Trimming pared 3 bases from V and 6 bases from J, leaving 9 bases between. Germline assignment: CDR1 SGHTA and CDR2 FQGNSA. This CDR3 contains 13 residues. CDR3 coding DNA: TGTGCCAGCAGCTTTGATCTACTCAATGAGCAGTTCTTC. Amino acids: CASSFDLLNEQFF. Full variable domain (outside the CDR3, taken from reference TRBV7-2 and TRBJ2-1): GAGVSQSPSNKVTEKGKDVELRCDPISGHTALYWYRQSLGQGLEFLIYFQGNSAPDKSGLPSDRFSAERTGGSVSTLTIQRTQQEDSAVYLCASSFDLLNEQFFGPGTRLTVL.

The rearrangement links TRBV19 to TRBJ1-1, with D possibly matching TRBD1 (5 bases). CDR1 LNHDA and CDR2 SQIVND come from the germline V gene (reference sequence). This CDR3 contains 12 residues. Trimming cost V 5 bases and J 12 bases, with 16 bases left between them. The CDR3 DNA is TGTGCCAGTAGTCCCTCCTGGGGGGAAACTTTCTTT. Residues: CASSPSWGETFF.

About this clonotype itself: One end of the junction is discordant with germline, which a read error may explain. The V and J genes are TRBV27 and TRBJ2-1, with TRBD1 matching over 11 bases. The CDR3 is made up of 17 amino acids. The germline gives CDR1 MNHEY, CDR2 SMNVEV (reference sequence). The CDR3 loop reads CAGSLSGTGGSYNEQFF. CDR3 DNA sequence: TGTGCCGGCAGTTTATCTGGGACAGGGGGATCCTACAATGAGCAGTTCTTC.

CDR3 nucleotides: TGCGCCAGCAGCCAAACGACAGGGAGGAACACTGAAGCTTTCTTT. This encodes CASSQTTGRNTEAFF. The genes are TRBV4-3 and TRBJ1-1; 7 nucleotides align to TRBD1. CDR1 is LGHNA, CDR2 YSLEER, per germline. Trimming took 2 bases from V and 1 from J; bases not matched to a gene: 4. The CDR3 is 15 residues long.

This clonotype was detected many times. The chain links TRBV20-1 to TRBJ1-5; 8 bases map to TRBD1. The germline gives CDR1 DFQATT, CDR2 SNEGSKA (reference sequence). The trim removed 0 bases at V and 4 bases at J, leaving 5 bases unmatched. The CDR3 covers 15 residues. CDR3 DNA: TGCAGTGCTAGAGATAGGACAGGGTCTAATCAGCCCCAGCATTTT. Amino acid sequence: CSARDRTGSNQPQHF.

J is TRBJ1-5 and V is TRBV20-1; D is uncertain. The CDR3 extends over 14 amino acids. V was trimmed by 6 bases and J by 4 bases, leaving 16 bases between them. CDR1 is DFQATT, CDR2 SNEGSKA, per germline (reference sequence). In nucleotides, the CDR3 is TGCAGTGCAAAAACGAGGTCCCAAAATCAGCCCCAGCATTTT. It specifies CSAKTRSQNQPQHF.

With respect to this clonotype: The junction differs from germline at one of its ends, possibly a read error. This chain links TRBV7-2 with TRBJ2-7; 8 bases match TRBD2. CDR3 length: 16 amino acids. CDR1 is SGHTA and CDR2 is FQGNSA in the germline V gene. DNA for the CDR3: TGTGCCAGCAGCTTAGCGAGGAGCGGGGGTGGTTACGAGCAGGACTTC. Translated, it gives CASSLARSGGGYEQDF.

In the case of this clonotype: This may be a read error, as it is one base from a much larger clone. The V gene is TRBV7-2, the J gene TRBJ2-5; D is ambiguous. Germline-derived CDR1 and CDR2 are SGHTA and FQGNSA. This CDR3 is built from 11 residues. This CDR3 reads CASSEGEAQYF. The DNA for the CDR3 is TGTGCCAGCAGCGAAGGAGAGGCCCAGTACTTC.

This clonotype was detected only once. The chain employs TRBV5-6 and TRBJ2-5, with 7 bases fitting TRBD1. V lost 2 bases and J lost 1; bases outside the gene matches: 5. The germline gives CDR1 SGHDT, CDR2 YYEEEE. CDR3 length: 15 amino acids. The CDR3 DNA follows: TGTGCCAGCAGCTTTAAAGGGACAGTCCAAGAGACCCAGTACTTC. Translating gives CASSFKGTVQETQYF.

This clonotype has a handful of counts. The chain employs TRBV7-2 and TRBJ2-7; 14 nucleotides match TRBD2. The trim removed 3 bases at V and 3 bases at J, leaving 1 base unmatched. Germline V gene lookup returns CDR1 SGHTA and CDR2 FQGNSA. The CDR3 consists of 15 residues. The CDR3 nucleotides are TGTGCCAGCAGCTTTGGACTAGCGGGGGGCTACGAGCAGTACTTC. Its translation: CASSFGLAGGYEQYF.

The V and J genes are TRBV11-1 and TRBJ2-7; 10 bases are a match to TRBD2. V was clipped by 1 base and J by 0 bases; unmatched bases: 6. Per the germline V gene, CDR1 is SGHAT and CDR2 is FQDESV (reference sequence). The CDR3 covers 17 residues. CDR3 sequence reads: CASSLGTSGEYSYEQYF. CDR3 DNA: TGTGCCAGCAGCTTAGGTACTAGCGGGGAATACTCCTACGAGCAGTACTTC.

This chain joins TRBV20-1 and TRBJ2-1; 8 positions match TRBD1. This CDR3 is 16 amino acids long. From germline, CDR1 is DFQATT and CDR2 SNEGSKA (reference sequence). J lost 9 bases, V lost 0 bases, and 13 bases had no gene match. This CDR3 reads CSARDPRQGNDSEQFF. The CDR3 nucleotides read TGCAGTGCTAGAGATCCGAGACAGGGGAACGACAGTGAGCAGTTCTTC.

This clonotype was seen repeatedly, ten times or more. Here the CDR3 reads CATSDFQRGGSHEQFF. In nucleotides, the CDR3 is TGTGCCACCAGTGATTTTCAGCGGGGGGGCTCCCATGAGCAGTTCTTC. The chain combines TRBV24-1 with TRBJ2-1; 10 nucleotides agree with TRBD2. Trimming removed 1 base from V and 8 bases from J; junction bases left unmatched: 7. The CDR3 runs to 16 residues. Germline loops: CDR1 KGHDR, CDR2 SFDVKD.

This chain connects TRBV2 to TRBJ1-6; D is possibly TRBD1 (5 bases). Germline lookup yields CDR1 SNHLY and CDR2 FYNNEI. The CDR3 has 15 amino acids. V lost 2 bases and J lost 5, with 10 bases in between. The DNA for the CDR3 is TGTGCCAGCAGTGAAACGAGGGGAAATAATTCACCCCTCCACTTT. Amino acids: CASSETRGNNSPLHF.

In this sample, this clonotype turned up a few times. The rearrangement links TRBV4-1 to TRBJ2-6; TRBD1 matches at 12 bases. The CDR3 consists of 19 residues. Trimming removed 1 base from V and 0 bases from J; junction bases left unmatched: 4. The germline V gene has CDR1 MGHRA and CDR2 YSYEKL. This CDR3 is CASSQGGTGGLSGANVLTF. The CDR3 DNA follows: TGCGCCAGCAGCCAAGGCGGGACAGGGGGCCTCTCTGGGGCCAACGTCCTGACTTTC.

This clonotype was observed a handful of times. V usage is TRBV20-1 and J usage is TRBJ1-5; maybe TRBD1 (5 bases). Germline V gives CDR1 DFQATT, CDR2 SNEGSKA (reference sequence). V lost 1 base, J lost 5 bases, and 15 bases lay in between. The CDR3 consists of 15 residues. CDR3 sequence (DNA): TGCAGTGCTAGAGGGGAAGGGGACTGGTATCAGCCCCAGCATTTT. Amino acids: CSARGEGDWYQPQHF.

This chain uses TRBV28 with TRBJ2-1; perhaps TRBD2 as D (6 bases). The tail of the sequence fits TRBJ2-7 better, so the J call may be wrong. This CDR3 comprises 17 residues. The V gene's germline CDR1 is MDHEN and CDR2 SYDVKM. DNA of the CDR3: TGTGCCAGCAGTTTAAATAGCGGCGTCCCTTCCTACAATGAGCAGTACTTC. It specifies CASSLNSGVPSYNEQYF.

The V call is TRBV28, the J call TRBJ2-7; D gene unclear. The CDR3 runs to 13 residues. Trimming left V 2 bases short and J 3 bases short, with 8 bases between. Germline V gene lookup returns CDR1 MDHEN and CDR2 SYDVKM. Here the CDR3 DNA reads TGTGCCAGCAGTTTAGTGGCTGACTACGAGCAGTACTTC. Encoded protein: CASSLVADYEQYF.

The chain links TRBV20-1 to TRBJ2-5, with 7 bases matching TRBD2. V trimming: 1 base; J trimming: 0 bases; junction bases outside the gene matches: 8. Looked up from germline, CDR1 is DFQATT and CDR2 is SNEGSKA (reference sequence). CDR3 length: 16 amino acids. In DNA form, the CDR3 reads TGCAGTGCTAGAGTCGCTGGCGGGGGATACCAAGAGACCCAGTACTTC. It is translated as CSARVAGGGYQETQYF.

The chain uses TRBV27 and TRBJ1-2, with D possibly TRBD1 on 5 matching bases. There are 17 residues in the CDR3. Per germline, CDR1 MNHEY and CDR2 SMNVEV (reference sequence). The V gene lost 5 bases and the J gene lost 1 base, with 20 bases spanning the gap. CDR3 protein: CASSPYSPGTGNYGYTF. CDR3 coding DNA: TGTGCCAGCAGTCCATATAGCCCCGGGACGGGTAACTATGGCTACACCTTC.

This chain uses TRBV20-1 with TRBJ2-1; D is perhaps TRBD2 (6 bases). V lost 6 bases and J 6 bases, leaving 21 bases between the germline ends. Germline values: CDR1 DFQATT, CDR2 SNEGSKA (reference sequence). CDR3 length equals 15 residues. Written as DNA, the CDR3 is TGCAGTGCCCAAAGCGTAGGACGGGGGTTCAATGAGCAGTTCTTC. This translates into CSAQSVGRGFNEQFF.

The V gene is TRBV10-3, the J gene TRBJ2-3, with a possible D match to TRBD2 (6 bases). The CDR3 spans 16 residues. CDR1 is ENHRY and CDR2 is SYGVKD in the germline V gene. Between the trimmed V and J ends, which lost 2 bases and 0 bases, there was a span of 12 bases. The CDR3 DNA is TGTGCCATCAGTGAGGATAAGGGGACTAGCACAGATACGCAGTATTTT. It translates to CAISEDKGTSTDTQYF.

The CDR3 reads CASSKTSGIAYEQYF. The CDR3 DNA reads as TGTGCCAGCAGCAAGACTAGCGGGATCGCCTACGAGCAGTACTTC. The chain links TRBV7-8 to TRBJ2-7, with 11 bases that match TRBD2. The ends lost 5 bases at V and 2 bases at J; junction bases unmatched: 5. This CDR3 spans 15 amino acids. Germline lookup yields CDR1 SGHVS and CDR2 FQNEAQ.

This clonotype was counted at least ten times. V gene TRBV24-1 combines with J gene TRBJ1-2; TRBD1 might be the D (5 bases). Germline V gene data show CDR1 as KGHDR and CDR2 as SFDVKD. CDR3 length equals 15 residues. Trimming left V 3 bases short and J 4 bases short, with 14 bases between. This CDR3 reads CATSDTQTGFYGYTF. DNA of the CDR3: TGTGCCACCAGTGATACACAAACAGGTTTCTATGGCTACACCTTC.

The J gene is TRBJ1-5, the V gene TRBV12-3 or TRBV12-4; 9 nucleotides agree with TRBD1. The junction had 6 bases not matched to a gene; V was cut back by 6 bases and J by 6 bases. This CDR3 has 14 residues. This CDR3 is CASSVGQGSQPQHF. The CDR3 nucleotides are TGTGCCAGCAGCGTGGGACAGGGCAGTCAGCCCCAGCATTTT.

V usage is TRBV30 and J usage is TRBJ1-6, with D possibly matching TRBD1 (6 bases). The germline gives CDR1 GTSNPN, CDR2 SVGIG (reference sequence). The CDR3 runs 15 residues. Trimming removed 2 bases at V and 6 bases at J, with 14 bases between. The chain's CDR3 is CAWSLDDRSNSPLHF. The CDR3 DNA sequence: TGTGCCTGGAGTCTCGATGACAGGAGTAATTCACCCCTCCACTTT.

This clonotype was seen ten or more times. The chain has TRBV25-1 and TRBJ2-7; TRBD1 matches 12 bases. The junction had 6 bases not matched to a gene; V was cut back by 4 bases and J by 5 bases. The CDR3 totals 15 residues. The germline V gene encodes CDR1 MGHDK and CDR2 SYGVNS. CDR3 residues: CASSARGTGGNEQYF. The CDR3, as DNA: TGTGCCAGCAGTGCTAGAGGGACAGGGGGCAACGAGCAGTACTTC.